Presented here are 29 T cell receptor beta chains from one specimen sequenced in a study of T cell responses to AZD1222 COVID-19 vaccine. Profiling relied on immunoSEQ multiplex PCR, and the TCRdb table lists in-frame clones only, not all of them. The table lists 100,000 to 150,000 clones, around 90% of them singletons. Sample: peripheral blood, taken 28 days after the second AZD1222 dose. These TCRs come from an adult who received the AZD1222 COVID-19 vaccine.

On this clone: At the DNA level, this CDR3 is encoded by other sequences in the same sample as well. The chain has TRBV11-2 and TRBJ1-6; D call uncertain. V lost 0 bases, J lost 9 bases, and 6 bases lay in between. The CDR3 consists of 13 residues. The V gene's germline CDR1 is SGHAT and CDR2 FQNNGV. The CDR3, as DNA: TGTGCCAGCAGCTTAGATCTGGGTTCACCCCTCCACTTT. Translated: CASSLDLGSPLHF.

The V and J genes are TRBV10-1 and TRBJ1-1; D gene ambiguous. The CDR3 contains 13 residues. V lost 8 bases and J 1 base, leaving 11 bases between the germline ends. The germline CDR1 and CDR2 sequences are WNHNN and SYGVQD (reference sequence). The CDR3: CASGRVRNTEAFF. DNA for the CDR3: TGCGCCAGCGGAAGGGTAAGGAACACTGAAGCTTTCTTT.

This chain joins TRBV4-3 and TRBJ2-1; 7 bases line up with TRBD2. Germline-derived CDR1 and CDR2 are LGHNA and YSLEER. The V and J ends lost 1 base and 2 bases, in that order; junction bases with no gene match: 8. The CDR3 spans 17 residues. CDR3 loop: CASSQVGGRAPYNEQFF. The CDR3 coding sequence is TGCGCCAGCAGCCAAGTAGGAGGGAGGGCCCCCTACAATGAGCAGTTCTTC.

The rearrangement links TRBV5-1 to TRBJ1-1; no clear D gene. This CDR3 comprises 14 residues. V gave up 2 bases and J gave up 1 base, with 9 bases separating them. Germline-derived CDR1 and CDR2 are SGHRS and YFSETQ. The CDR3 loop reads CASSLGSGNTEAFF. The CDR3, as DNA: TGCGCCAGCAGCTTAGGCTCAGGGAACACTGAAGCTTTCTTT.

The gene calls are TRBV29-1 and TRBJ1-2; a possible D gene is TRBD1 (6 bases). Germline lookup yields CDR1 SQVTM and CDR2 ANQGSEA. The ends were cut back, 3 bases at V and 7 bases at J, with 18 bases in the middle. This CDR3 contains 14 residues. CDR3 amino acids: CSVDPQQGTGGYTF. CDR3 bases: TGCAGCGTTGATCCCCAACAGGGTACCGGTGGCTACACCTTC. Drawing the rest from reference TRBV29-1 and TRBJ1-2, the complete variable domain is SAVISQKPSRDICQRGTSLTIQCQVDSQVTMMFWYRQQPGQSLTLIATANQGSEATYESGFVIDKFPISRPNLTFSTLTVSNMSPEDSSIYLCSVDPQQGTGGYTFGSGTRLTVV.

This chain connects TRBV5-4 to TRBJ1-1; no firm D call. The CDR3 is 16 residues long. The V end was cut by 0 bases, the J end by 2 bases, with 14 bases between. CDR1 and CDR2 (germline): SGHNT, YYREEE (reference sequence). For the CDR3, the DNA is TGTGCCAGCAGCTTGGGTTGGGGAGGCCACAACACTGAAGCTTTCTTT. It is translated as CASSLGWGGHNTEAFF.

The chain links TRBV2 to TRBJ2-5, with D possibly being TRBD1 or TRBD2 (6 bases each). The germline CDR1 and CDR2 sequences are SNHLY and FYNNEI. The CDR3 contains 15 residues. V shed 4 bases and J shed 4 bases, with 16 bases lying between them. The CDR3 DNA follows: TGTGCCAGCAGTGTTGATCGGGGGCGAGTAGAGACCCAGTACTTC. Translating gives CASSVDRGRVETQYF. Filled out from reference TRBV2 and TRBJ2-5, the complete variable domain reads EPEVTQTPSHQVTQMGQEVILRCVPISNHLYFYWYRQILGQKVEFLVSFYNNEISEKSEIFDDQFSVERPDGSNFTLKIRSTKLEDSAMYFCASSVDRGRVETQYFGPGTRLLVL.

The V and J genes are TRBV11-3 and TRBJ1-2, with D tentatively TRBD1 (6 bases). Germline V gives CDR1 SGHNT, CDR2 YENEEA. The CDR3 totals 14 residues. V lost 0 bases and J 7 bases, leaving 12 bases between the germline ends. This CDR3 is CASSLDAQGPGYTF. CDR3 in DNA: TGTGCCAGCAGCTTAGATGCACAGGGCCCTGGCTACACCTTC.

This clone has only a few counts. The V gene is TRBV30, the J gene TRBJ1-2, with unresolved D. The germline V gene encodes CDR1 GTSNPN and CDR2 SVGIG (reference sequence). The CDR3 loop spans 12 amino acids. With 3 bases removed from V and 3 bases from J, the gap between germline ends came to 8 bases. CDR3 coding DNA: TGTGCCTGGAGCCCCTCTTACTATGGCTACACCTTC. This gives the protein CAWSPSYYGYTF.

The chain has TRBV5-1 and TRBJ2-1, with 7 nucleotides matching TRBD2. CDR1 is SGHRS and CDR2 is YFSETQ in the germline V gene. Trimming removed 0 bases from V and 2 bases from J; junction bases left unmatched: 8. The CDR3 loop spans 17 amino acids. The CDR3 DNA reads TGCGCCAGCAGCTTGGGGCGGGCAAGCGGGACCTACAATGAGCAGTTCTTC. Residues: CASSLGRASGTYNEQFF.

V and J are TRBV6-1 and TRBJ2-1; no definite D call. Germline CDR1 MNHNS, CDR2 SASEGT. The CDR3 is 13 residues long. V lost 1 base and J lost 11, with 12 bases in between. This chain's CDR3 is CASSEVTQEQQFF. Here the CDR3 DNA reads TGTGCCAGCAGTGAAGTGACCCAAGAACAGCAGTTCTTC.

V is TRBV14 and J is TRBJ1-2; 8 nucleotides align to TRBD1. The CDR3 sequence is 14 residues long. Germline CDR1 is SGHDN and CDR2 is FVKESK. Unmatched junction bases numbered 3, after V lost 2 bases and J lost 4 bases. CDR3 residues: CASSQMTGAYGYTF. Written as DNA, the CDR3 is TGTGCCAGCAGCCAAATGACAGGGGCCTATGGCTACACCTTC.

The chain uses TRBV9 and TRBJ1-2; D may be TRBD1 (5 bases). The V and J ends lost 0 bases and 4 bases respectively, with 13 bases between them. The CDR3 length is 15 residues. CDR1 and CDR2 (germline): SGDLS, YYNGEE. The chain's CDR3 is CASSVDPGQGYGYTF. CDR3 coding DNA: TGTGCCAGCAGCGTAGACCCTGGGCAGGGCTATGGCTACACCTTC.

V and J are TRBV5-4 and TRBJ2-3; 12 bases align to TRBD1. After removal of 10 bases from V and 6 bases from J, the junction contained 6 bases not matched to a gene. Germline CDR1 reads SGHNT; CDR2 reads YYREEE (reference sequence). This CDR3 has 13 amino acids. The DNA of the CDR3 is TGTGCCCATTCGGGACAGGGGGCCGATACGCAGTATTTT. It specifies CAHSGQGADTQYF.

The J gene is TRBJ1-4, the V gene TRBV7-9; 8 nucleotides match TRBD1. Germline V CDR1 and CDR2: SEHNR, FQNEAQ (reference sequence). This CDR3 has 18 residues. V lost 1 base to trimming and J lost 1 base; unmatched junction nucleotides: 8. CDR3 DNA: TGTGCCAGCAGCTTAGGAACAGGGGGGGCTGGAACTAATGAAAAACTGTTTTTT. Translation gives CASSLGTGGAGTNEKLFF.

The J gene is TRBJ2-5, the V gene TRBV7-8; TRBD2 agrees at 10 bases. CDR3 size: 16 residues. The V segment lost 4 bases and the J segment 1 base; nucleotides outside the gene matches: 6. Germline CDR1 and CDR2: SGHVS and FQNEAQ. This CDR3 reads CASSSRLAGLQETQYF. CDR3 nucleotide sequence: TGTGCCAGCAGCTCCCGACTAGCGGGCCTCCAAGAGACCCAGTACTTC.

This clone was seen just once. The chain employs TRBV3-1 (or the pseudogene TRBV3-2) and TRBJ2-5, with TRBD1 as a possible D gene (6 bases). Germline assignment: CDR1 LGHDT and CDR2 YNNKEL (reference sequence). The CDR3 sequence is 14 residues long. V was clipped by 4 bases and J by 5 bases, with 14 bases between them. CDR3 DNA: TGTGCCAGCAGCCTCCTAGGGGGTGGGGAGACCCAGTACTTC. This codes for CASSLLGGGETQYF.

The chain is built from TRBV30 and TRBJ2-7; 8 bases match TRBD2. The CDR3 is made up of 15 amino acids. Germline V gives CDR1 GTSNPN, CDR2 SVGIG (reference sequence). V lost 2 bases to trimming and J lost 3 bases; unmatched junction nucleotides: 9. The CDR3 sequence: CAWSSSSGNVYEQYV. For the CDR3, the DNA is TGTGCCTGGAGTTCGAGTAGCGGGAATGTCTACGAGCAGTACGTC.

CDR3 in DNA: TGTGCCAGCAGCTTAGCTTCGGGACAGTATGGCTACACCTTC. Amino acid sequence: CASSLASGQYGYTF. The rearrangement joins TRBV7-9 to TRBJ1-2; 7 bases align to TRBD1. J was trimmed by 5 bases and V by 0 bases; bases with no gene match: 3. Per germline, CDR1 SEHNR and CDR2 FQNEAQ (reference sequence). CDR3 length: 14 amino acids.

The V call is TRBV2, the J call TRBJ2-5; 7 bases line up with TRBD1. The germline V gene has CDR1 SNHLY and CDR2 FYNNEI. The CDR3 is 13 amino acids. The trim removed 5 bases at V and 7 bases at J, leaving 7 bases unmatched. The CDR3 DNA reads TGTGCCAGCAGTTACGACAGGGACGGGACCCAGTACTTC. Protein sequence: CASSYDRDGTQYF.

J is TRBJ2-1 and V is TRBV18, with 10 positions matching TRBD2. The CDR3 totals 17 residues. Germline V CDR1 and CDR2: KGHSH, LQKENI. The V and J ends lost 3 bases and 2 bases, in that order; junction bases with no gene match: 7. The CDR3 loop reads CASSPGAGGAAYNEQFF. CDR3 in DNA: TGTGCCAGCTCACCCGGAGCGGGAGGGGCTGCCTACAATGAGCAGTTCTTC.

In its sample, this clone was seen a few times. The genes are TRBV11-3 and TRBJ2-1; D is undetermined. Trimming cost V 5 bases and J 6 bases, with 14 bases left between them. This CDR3 comprises 14 residues. Germline V gene data show CDR1 as SGHNT and CDR2 as YENEEA. The CDR3 is CASSQAGEINEQFF. DNA for the CDR3: TGTGCCAGCAGCCAAGCAGGAGAAATCAATGAGCAGTTCTTC.

This clone was observed a single time. The chain uses TRBV6-5 and TRBJ1-4, with D uncertain. V was clipped by 4 bases and J by 8 bases, with 17 bases between them. Germline CDR1 and CDR2: MNHEY and SVGAGI. CDR3 length: 15 residues. The chain's CDR3 is CASSSLAGLREKLFF. The DNA for the CDR3 is TGTGCCAGCAGTTCCCTCGCGGGGTTGCGAGAAAAACTGTTTTTT.

This chain links TRBV30 with TRBJ2-1; D call uncertain. From germline, CDR1 is GTSNPN and CDR2 SVGIG (reference sequence). CDR3 length: 13 amino acids. The ends were cut back, 2 bases at V and 8 bases at J, with 13 bases in the middle. In nucleotides, the CDR3 is TGTGCCTGGAGTACCAACAGTGGGGATGAGCAGTTCTTC. Protein product: CAWSTNSGDEQFF.

The chain has TRBV10-3 and TRBJ2-1; no clear D gene. Trimming cost V 0 bases and J 7 bases, with 7 bases left between them. Germline assignment: CDR1 ENHRY and CDR2 SYGVKD. The CDR3 totals 13 residues. DNA of the CDR3: TGTGCCATCAGTGAGTCCTTAGAGAATGAGCAGTTCTTC. Protein: CAISESLENEQFF.

The J gene is TRBJ1-6, the V gene TRBV5-5; D is perhaps TRBD1 (6 bases). The V end lost 6 bases, the J end lost 7 bases, and 14 bases lay between the germline ends. Per the germline V gene, CDR1 is SGHKS and CDR2 is YYEKEE (reference sequence). The CDR3 has 14 residues. CDR3 nucleotides: TGTGCCAGCACCTCCTTCGGGGGCAATTCACCCCTCCACTTT. This sequence encodes CASTSFGGNSPLHF.

This chain links TRBV3-1 (or the pseudogene TRBV3-2) with TRBJ1-2; D remains unclear. Deletions cut 3 bases from V and 7 bases from J, with 18 bases between. CDR1 and CDR2 from the germline V gene are LGHDT and YNNKEL (reference sequence). The CDR3 is 15 residues long. This CDR3 is CASSQGTEAFGGYTF. CDR3 in DNA: TGTGCCAGCAGCCAGGGAACAGAGGCTTTTGGTGGCTACACCTTC.

This sequence joins TRBV6-5 and TRBJ2-7, with D tentatively TRBD1 or TRBD2 (5 bases each). Trimming pared 8 bases from V and 0 bases from J, leaving 17 bases between. The CDR3 covers 15 residues. Germline assignment: CDR1 MNHEY and CDR2 SVGAGI. CDR3 region: CASGTGPASSYEQYF. The CDR3 DNA reads TGTGCCAGCGGAACGGGGCCGGCGAGCTCCTACGAGCAGTACTTC.

The sample holds one count of this clone. The rearrangement links TRBV5-1 to TRBJ2-5, with 12 positions matching TRBD2. This CDR3 is 16 amino acids long. The ends lost 4 bases at V and 2 bases at J; junction bases unmatched: 6. Germline assignment: CDR1 SGHRS and CDR2 YFSETQ. CDR3 sequence (DNA): TGCGCCAGCAGCCGGGGACTAGCGGGTTCACAAGAGACCCAGTACTTC. It codes for CASSRGLAGSQETQYF.